These T cell receptor beta chains were read from a single sample in a study of early stage breast cancer tumors. Repertoires were generated with immunoSEQ multiplex PCR, while TCRdb's copy carries only in-frame clones and drops some. The sample holds 55,000 to 70,000 clones, less than 90% seen once. Sequenced: blood. These TCRs come from a person aged 35-49 years with breast cancer. Each CDR3 is given without its conserved first and last residue. Fields, in order: J gene, V gene, CDR3 length, CDR3 protein.

>TRBJ2-3|TRBV6-5|10
ASSSIGDTQY
>TRBJ2-1|TRBV10-2|14
ASKSTSGRGYNEQF
>TRBJ2-2|TRBV27|12
ASSRQANTGELF
>TRBJ1-4|TRBV2|14
ASRRGGRTTNEKLF
>TRBJ1-1|TRBV19|11
ASSQGPGTEAF
>TRBJ1-2|TRBV30|12
AWRRGRDYYGYT
>TRBJ2-3|TRBV6-1|12
ASSAGLSTDTQY
>TRBJ1-5|TRBV27|13
ASSSQQGAGQPQH
>TRBJ1-5|TRBV5-4|13
ASSFGGTSNQPQH
>TRBJ2-2|TRBV19|13
ASSPNSWDTGELF
>TRBJ2-7|TRBV19|11
ASSIWLAGEQY
>TRBJ1-2|TRBV9|11
ASSVERGRGYT
>TRBJ2-7|TRBV6-1|10
ASTRGSFEQY
>TRBJ1-1|TRBV7-3|11
ASSYNQGARAF
>TRBJ1-1|TRBV23-1|12
ASSPLTWNTEAF
>TRBJ2-3|TRBV5-1|15
ASTQVDGHLSTDTQY
>TRBJ1-2|TRBV5-8|10
ASSLPVIGYT
>TRBJ1-3|TRBV28|14
ASSAPLGSSGNTIY
>TRBJ2-3|TRBV7-9|17
ASSLALLAGTSFTDTQY
>TRBJ1-2|TRBV30|12
AWRLGGGSYGYT
>TRBJ2-7|TRBV27|15
ASSLRLAGASSHEQY
>TRBJ2-5|TRBV6-1|12
ASRQGLAQETQY
>TRBJ1-1|TRBV18|13
ASSPAPGGVTEAF
>TRBJ2-7|TRBV6-5|12
ASSFSGLTYEQY
>TRBJ2-1|TRBV28|10
ASQEMHDEQF
>TRBJ1-1|TRBV5-6|11
ASSFGGNTEAF
>TRBJ1-2|TRBV28|10
ASRKSLAHPT
>TRBJ2-5|TRBV2|11
ASSPTSVETQY
>TRBJ1-5|TRBV19|13
ASSMIGTGNQPQH
>TRBJ1-5|TRBV19|12
ASSIQGPNQPQH
>TRBJ2-2|TRBV2|12
ASSRSGSVGELF
>TRBJ1-5|TRBV6-4|12
AGEAYSSNQPQH
>TRBJ2-1|TRBV19|11
ASREGPYNEQF
>TRBJ1-1|TRBV10-3|12
AIRGTDMNTEAF
>TRBJ2-3|TRBV28|13
ATTGAQPSTDTQY
>TRBJ2-1|TRBV7-9|16
ASSLINRGRETYNEQF
>TRBJ2-1|TRBV4-1|12
ASSQGRGWREQF
>TRBJ1-5|TRBV7-9|12
ASSYSGGAQPQH
>TRBJ2-5|TRBV5-1|11
ASRDSSQETQY
>TRBJ2-1|TRBV5-4|11
ASSYPDYNEQF
>TRBJ1-1|TRBV30|12
AWYLGLMNTEAF
>TRBJ1-1|TRBV7-7|12
ASSPLTGTLRAF
>TRBJ2-2|TRBV27|14
ASSLRQGAGTGELF
>TRBJ1-5|TRBV5-6|13
ASSRRGTGNQPQH
>TRBJ2-1|TRBV7-3|11
ASSPTGGDEQF
>TRBJ2-7|TRBV18|22
ASSPRFPLGQGAFTARRLYEQY
>TRBJ1-1|TRBV27|12
ASSQAGLNTEAF
>TRBJ1-1|TRBV19|13
ASSPRTGRATEAF
>TRBJ2-7|TRBV4-2|11
ASSQDGSYEQY
>TRBJ2-5|TRBV7-7|11
ASSPGREETQY
>TRBJ1-1|TRBV2|13
ASTSGRGPGTEAF
>TRBJ1-4|TRBV18|14
ASSPTVQTINEKLF
>TRBJ2-7|TRBV30|16
AWPPPGTGGRRGYEQY
>TRBJ1-5|TRBV28|13
ASSLPIGGHQPQH
>TRBJ2-1|TRBV27|13
ASSLDRGPLNEQF
>TRBJ2-1|TRBV5-1|13
ASSRGLALSDEQF
>TRBJ2-7|TRBV5-6|14
ASSESAFWRVHEQY
>TRBJ2-1|TRBV5-6|12
ASSLSRTGDEQF
>TRBJ2-1|TRBV9|14
ASSGSRDLMYNEQF